The 4 T cell receptor beta chains reported below all come from one sample, sequenced in a study of CD8 T cells in Susac syndrome. An amount of RNA that ranged from roughly 0.45 to 1 ug was reverse transcribed with random hexamers. TCRdb re-called the immunoSEQ multiplex PCR reads with MiXCR, one entry per CDR3 protein. Counted here are about 57,000 distinct CDR3 sequences, 93% occurring once; the ten biggest clones make up roughly 0.5%. The material sequenced was CD8+ T cells from PBMCs. The receptors were sampled from a human donor with multiple sclerosis.

The chain couples TRBV7-9 to TRBJ2-7, with 8 nucleotides matching TRBD2. V gave up 5 bases and J gave up 2 bases; unmatched junction bases: 11. This CDR3 is built from 16 residues. Germline values: CDR1 SEHNR, CDR2 FQNEAQ (reference sequence). The CDR3 protein is CASSPLRREVTYEQYF. The CDR3 DNA reads TGTGCCAGCAGCCCCCTGAGGCGGGAGGTGACCTACGAGCAGTACTTC.

V and J are TRBV30 and TRBJ2-2; tentatively, D is TRBD2 (6 bases). This CDR3 has 12 amino acids. Trimming cost V 0 bases and J 8 bases, with 7 bases left between them. The germline V gene encodes CDR1 GTSNPN and CDR2 SVGIG (reference sequence). The CDR3 coding sequence is TGTGCCTGGAGTGTGGGGGGTGGGGAGCTGTTTTTT. Its translation is CAWSVGGGELFF.

The chain recombines TRBV5-1 with TRBJ2-1; D possibly matches TRBD1 or TRBD2 (5 bases each). CDR1 is SGHRS and CDR2 is YFSETQ in the germline V gene. Trimming shortened V by 4 bases and J by 4 bases, and 15 bases separated the two germline ends. CDR3 length equals 15 residues. CDR3 DNA: TGCGCCAGCAGCCACGGGACCGATGTTTACAATGAGCAGTTCTTC. Translation gives CASSHGTDVYNEQFF.

This sequence joins TRBV7-9 and TRBJ2-3; possibly TRBD1 or TRBD2 for D (5 bases each). This CDR3 is built from 12 residues. Trimming left V 6 bases short and J 6 bases short, with 10 bases between. Per the germline V gene, CDR1 is SEHNR and CDR2 is FQNEAQ (reference sequence). The CDR3 sequence: CASSWGSDTQYF. The CDR3 nucleotides are TGTGCCAGCAGTTGGGGGAGCGATACGCAGTATTTT.